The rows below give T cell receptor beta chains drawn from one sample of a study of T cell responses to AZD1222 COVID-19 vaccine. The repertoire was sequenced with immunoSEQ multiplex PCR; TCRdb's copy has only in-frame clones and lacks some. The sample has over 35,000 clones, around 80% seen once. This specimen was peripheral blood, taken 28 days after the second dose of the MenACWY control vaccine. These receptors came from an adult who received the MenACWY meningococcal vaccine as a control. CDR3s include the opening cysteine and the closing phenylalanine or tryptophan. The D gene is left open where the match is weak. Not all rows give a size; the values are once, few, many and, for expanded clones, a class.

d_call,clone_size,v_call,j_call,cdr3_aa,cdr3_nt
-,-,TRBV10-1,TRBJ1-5,CASSRTLEQPQHF,TGCGCCAGCAGCCGAACCTTAGAGCAGCCCCAGCATTTT
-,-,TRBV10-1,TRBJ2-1,CASSIGGNEQFF,TGCGCCAGCAGTATAGGGGGGAATGAGCAGTTCTTC
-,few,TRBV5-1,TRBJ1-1,CASSITHMGGTEAFF,TGCGCCAGCAGTATAACTCATATGGGAGGCACTGAAGCTTTCTTT
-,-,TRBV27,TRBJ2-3,CASSFRGDTQYF,TGTGCCAGCAGTTTTCGGGGGGATACGCAGTATTTT
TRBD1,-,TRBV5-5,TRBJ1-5,CASSLMDRQPQHF,TGTGCCAGCAGCTTAATGGACAGGCAGCCCCAGCATTTT
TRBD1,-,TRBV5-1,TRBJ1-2,CASSRGGTGVAGGYTF,TGCGCCAGCAGCAGAGGGGGGACAGGGGTCGCAGGCGGCTACACCTTC
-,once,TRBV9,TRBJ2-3,CASGWASSSTDTQYF,TGTGCCAGCGGGTGGGCTTCCTCATCCACAGATACGCAGTATTTT
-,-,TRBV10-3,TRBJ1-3,CAISELGGTSGNTIYF,TGTGCCATCAGTGAGTTGGGGGGTACCTCTGGAAACACCATATATTTT
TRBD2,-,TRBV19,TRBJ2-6,CASSMSGVWVSGANVLTF,TGTGCCAGTAGTATGAGCGGGGTTTGGGTTTCTGGGGCCAACGTCCTGACTTTC
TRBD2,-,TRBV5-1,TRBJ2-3,CASSLGLAGAPLTYTQYF,TGCGCCAGCAGCTTGGGACTAGCGGGGGCCCCCCTCACTTATACGCAGTATTTT
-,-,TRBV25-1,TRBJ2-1,CASVSGSHNEQFF,TGTGCCAGCGTGTCCGGGTCCCACAATGAGCAGTTCTTC
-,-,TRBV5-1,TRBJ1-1,CASSTGRTNTEAFF,TGCGCCAGCAGCACCGGACGGACGAACACTGAAGCTTTCTTT
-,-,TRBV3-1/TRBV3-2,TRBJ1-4,CASSQRRSGLYEKLFF,TGTGCCAGCAGCCAGAGAAGGTCAGGGCTCTATGAAAAACTGTTTTTT
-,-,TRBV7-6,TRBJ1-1,CASSLEWDAEAFF,TGTGCCAGCAGCTTAGAATGGGACGCTGAAGCTTTCTTT
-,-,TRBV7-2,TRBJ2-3,CASSPSTDTQYF,TGTGCCAGCAGCCCAAGCACAGATACGCAGTATTTT
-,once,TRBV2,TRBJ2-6,CASTLTGFGASGANVLTF,TGTGCCAGCACCCTTACCGGGTTTGGGGCCTCTGGGGCCAACGTCCTGACTTTC
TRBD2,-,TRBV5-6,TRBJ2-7,CASSLTSGGDYEQYF,TGTGCCAGCAGCTTGACTAGCGGGGGAGACTACGAGCAGTACTTC
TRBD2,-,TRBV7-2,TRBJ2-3,CASSLVDLAGGPRYF,TGTGCCAGCAGCTTAGTCGACCTAGCGGGGGGGCCTCGGTATTTT
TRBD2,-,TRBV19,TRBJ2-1,CASSRTSFPYNEQFF,TGTGCCAGTAGTAGGACTAGCTTCCCCTACAATGAGCAGTTCTTC
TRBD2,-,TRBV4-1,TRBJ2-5,CASSRQAPSGRVVPQETQYF,TGCGCCTCCAGCCGCCAGGCCCCTAGCGGGAGGGTCGTACCACAAGAGACCCAGTACTTC